What follows are 10 T cell receptor beta chains derived from one specimen sequenced in a study of T cells in Graves' hyperthyroidism and ophthalmopathy. Researchers took RNA transcripts and amplified the TCR beta CDR3 regions from them. A first-round RT-PCR of the TCR CDR3 used the HTBI primer set. TCRdb ran MiXCR on the multiplex PCR reads and lists one entry per CDR3 protein. The sample lists 540,000 or so distinct CDR3 sequences, about 43% seen once, with under 20% in the top ten. The specimen sequenced was peripheral blood or thyroid tissue (not recorded which). These receptors all come from an adult woman with Graves' disease, either hyperthyroidism or ophthalmopathy (not recorded which).

The rearrangement links TRBV28 to TRBJ1-1, with no clear D. Between the trimmed V and J ends, which lost 6 bases and 2 bases, there was a span of 13 bases. This CDR3 region has 14 residues. CDR1 is MDHEN and CDR2 is SYDVKM in the germline V gene. The CDR3 sequence is CASSGGISNTEAFF. CDR3 DNA: TGTGCCAGCAGCGGTGGGATTTCAAACACTGAAGCTTTCTTT.

This clonotype was seen at least ten times. The rearrangement links TRBV7-3 to TRBJ2-2; a possible D gene is TRBD1 (6 bases). The CDR3 has 14 amino acids. CDR1 SGHTA and CDR2 FQGTGA come from the germline V gene. V lost 5 bases and J 1 base, leaving 8 bases between the germline ends. As DNA, the CDR3 is TGTGCCAGCAGCAAGACAGGGAACACCGGGGAGCTGTTTTTT. This sequence encodes CASSKTGNTGELFF. The full variable domain, with the rest looked up from reference TRBV7-3 and TRBJ2-2, is GAGVSQTPSNKVTEKGKYVELRCDPISGHTALYWYRQSLGQGPEFLIYFQGTGAADDSGLPNDRFFAVRPEGSVSTLKIQRTERGDSAVYLCASSKTGNTGELFFGEGSRLTVL.

This clonotype was recorded a few times. Possible read error: a much larger clone is one base away. The chain uses TRBV11-2 and TRBJ2-7; 8 positions agree with TRBD1. The germline gives CDR1 SGHAT, CDR2 FQNNGV. The CDR3 sequence is 14 residues long. Here the CDR3 DNA reads TGTGCCAGCAGCTTAAACAGGGGGTATTACGAGCAGTGCTTC. Translating it yields CASSLNRGYYEQCF.

The CDR3 region is CSFRAGQGVYEQETQYF. The CDR3 nucleotides are TGCAGCTTCAGAGCGGGACAGGGGGTATACGAGCAAGAGACCCAGTACTTC. The rearrangement joins TRBV20-1 to TRBJ2-5, with 11 positions matching TRBD1. The CDR3 is made up of 17 amino acids. The germline gives CDR1 DFQATT, CDR2 SNEGSKA (reference sequence).

The genes are TRBV27 and TRBJ2-7, with D maybe TRBD2 (5 bases). Germline V gene lookup returns CDR1 MNHEY and CDR2 SMNVEV (reference sequence). Trimming removed 5 bases at V and 3 bases at J, with 11 bases between. The CDR3 is 13 amino acids. CDR3 sequence (DNA): TGTGCCAGCAGTGCAGGACTGTTCTACGAGCAGTACTTC. Amino acids: CASSAGLFYEQYF.

The chain links TRBV11-2 to TRBJ1-2, with unresolved D. The CDR3 has 15 residues. With 1 base removed from V and 3 bases from J, the gap between germline ends came to 12 bases. Germline CDR1 reads SGHAT; CDR2 reads FQNNGV. CDR3 loop: CASSLAPPGYYGYTF. In DNA form, the CDR3 reads TGTGCCAGCAGCTTAGCGCCCCCAGGATACTATGGCTACACCTTC.

As for this clonotype: A read error is likely, as this CDR3 ends without the conserved phenylalanine or tryptophan. Because the CDR3's place on the DNA is in doubt, the DNA is left out and the CDR3 is given as listed by TCRdb. The chain recombines TRBV7-2 with TRBJ2-5. The CDR3 totals 15 residues, both ends included. Germline CDR1 and CDR2: SGHTA and FQGNSA. The CDR3 region is CASRTQRNYGYTFGS.

This clonotype was found many times. The chain carries TRBV11-2 and TRBJ2-7; D might be TRBD2 (6 bases). Trimming took 3 bases from V and 5 from J, leaving 14 bases between them. The CDR3 is 14 amino acids. CDR1 and CDR2 from the germline V gene are SGHAT and FQNNGV. CDR3 region: CASSFWSGANEQYF. For the CDR3, the DNA is TGTGCCAGCAGCTTTTGGTCGGGAGCCAACGAGCAGTACTTC.

This clonotype showed up many times. The V and J genes are TRBV4-2 and TRBJ1-1; D perhaps matches TRBD1 (6 bases). The CDR3 has 16 amino acids. V lost 2 bases, J lost 3 bases, and 16 bases lay in between. The germline gives CDR1 LGHNA, CDR2 YNFKEQ. The CDR3 loop is CASSQKSGAVYTEAFF. In DNA, the CDR3 is TGTGCCAGCAGCCAAAAGTCAGGGGCCGTGTACACTGAAGCTTTCTTT.

The V gene is TRBV9, the J gene TRBJ2-5; 7 positions agree with TRBD1. The ends lost 4 bases at V and 7 bases at J; junction bases unmatched: 7. Germline values: CDR1 SGDLS, CDR2 YYNGEE. This CDR3 spans 13 amino acids. As DNA, the CDR3 is TGTGCCAGCAGCTCACACAGGGGCGGGACCCAGTACTTC. Its translation is CASSSHRGGTQYF.